The next 30 T cell receptor beta chains were all read from a single sample in a study of T cell changes during pregnancy in multiple sclerosis (dated by TCRdb to the late 2010s). Libraries were constructed by the immunoSEQ multiplex PCR assay. The table comes from immuneACCESS by way of TCRdb, which keeps in-frame sequences with V and J called. Part of the clones is missing from these tables; in studies checked, under half for an unresolved V gene and the rest for unknown reasons. For this sample the table gives more than 10,000 clones, of which roughly 88% were detected only once. Together, the top ten hold less than 9.5% of the sample. This material consisted of CD8+ T cells from peripheral blood mononuclear cells, taken in the second trimester of pregnancy. The receptors here all came from a female donor in good health, enrolled as a control in a pregnancy study.

The chain carries TRBV25-1 and TRBJ1-2, with D perhaps matching TRBD1 (5 bases). Germline assignment: CDR1 MGHDK and CDR2 SYGVNS. The length of the CDR3 is 17 residues. Trimming cost V 0 bases and J 0 bases, with 14 bases left between them. Here the CDR3 DNA reads TGTGCCAGCAGTGAATATCCCGACGGACATACTAACTATGGCTACACCTTC. Protein sequence: CASSEYPDGHTNYGYTF.

The chain carries TRBV4-3 and TRBJ2-4, with 10 bases lining up with TRBD2. The CDR3 contains 15 residues. Germline V gene sequence: CDR1 LGHNA, CDR2 YSLEER. V lost 3 bases and J lost 5; bases outside the gene matches: 4. The CDR3 DNA reads TGCGCCAGCAGCCAGAACAGCGGGAGGGAAAACATTCAGTACTTC. Protein sequence: CASSQNSGRENIQYF.

The chain couples TRBV4-2 to TRBJ2-3, with D perhaps matching TRBD1 (8 bases). Trimming shortened V by 0 bases and J by 4 bases, and 20 bases separated the two germline ends. The CDR3 has 18 amino acids. CDR1 and CDR2 from the germline V gene are LGHNA and YNFKEQ. The CDR3 DNA reads as TGTGCCAGCAGCCAAGAGCTGAACAGGGGGGGTTGGGCAGATACGCAGTATTTT. Its protein product is CASSQELNRGGWADTQYF.

The gene calls are TRBV4-1 and TRBJ2-1; TRBD2 matches 12 bases. Germline CDR1 and CDR2: MGHRA and YSYEKL. The CDR3 has 18 residues. The V segment lost 3 bases and the J segment 0 bases; nucleotides outside the gene matches: 6. CDR3 region: CASSHPETSGSSYNEQFF. The CDR3 nucleotides read TGCGCCAGCAGCCACCCTGAGACTAGCGGGAGCTCCTACAATGAGCAGTTCTTC.

This chain uses TRBV4-2 with TRBJ2-4, with TRBD2 identical over 7 bases. J lost 7 bases, V lost 0 bases, and 9 bases had no gene match. The CDR3 runs to 16 residues. Looked up from germline, CDR1 is LGHNA and CDR2 is YNFKEQ. The CDR3 region has the DNA TGTGCCAGCAGCCAAGATCCCGGAGCGGGATTGAACATTCAGTACTTC. Its translation is CASSQDPGAGLNIQYF.

This rearrangement joins TRBV7-6 to TRBJ1-1, with 10 nucleotides matching TRBD1. This CDR3 spans 16 amino acids. V dropped 3 bases and J dropped 7; count of bases not matched to a gene: 11. Germline V gives CDR1 SGHVS, CDR2 FNYEAQ. The DNA for the CDR3 is TGTGCCAGCAGCTTCGATCCCGGGACAGGGGTAGATGAAGCTTTCTTT. Its protein product is CASSFDPGTGVDEAFF. Drawing the rest from reference TRBV7-6 and TRBJ1-1, the complete variable domain is GAGVSQSPRYKVTKRGQDVALRCDPISGHVSLYWYRQALGQGPEFLTYFNYEAQQDKSGLPNDRFSAERPEGSISTLTIQRTEQRDSAMYRCASSFDPGTGVDEAFFGQGTRLTVV.

The V and J genes are TRBV27 and TRBJ2-7; the D gene is possibly TRBD2 (6 bases). CDR3 length: 14 amino acids. The V and J ends lost 3 bases and 6 bases respectively, with 15 bases between them. Germline loops: CDR1 MNHEY, CDR2 SMNVEV (reference sequence). In nucleotides, the CDR3 is TGTGCCAGCAGTTTTGGAGGGCGACGGGGCGAGCAGTACTTC. Translating it yields CASSFGGRRGEQYF.

CDR3 sequence reads: CASSPPVPGMNTEAFF. CDR3 bases: TGTGCCAGCAGCCCCCCGGTTCCAGGGATGAACACTGAAGCTTTCTTT. The gene calls are TRBV5-8 and TRBJ1-1; TRBD1 is a possible D gene (5 bases). Trimming removed 4 bases from V and 0 bases from J, with 16 bases in between. The length of the CDR3 is 16 residues. Germline lookup yields CDR1 SGHTS and CDR2 YDEGEE.

In its sample, this clone was seen a few times. This chain connects TRBV4-3 to TRBJ2-6; 7 bases fit TRBD2. Trimming cost V 0 bases and J 2 bases; bases outside gene matches: 1. CDR3 size: 16 residues. From germline, CDR1 is LGHNA and CDR2 YSLEER. Here the CDR3 DNA reads TGCGCCAGCAGCCAAGATGGGGGGGCTGGGGCCAACGTCCTGACTTTC. Translated, it gives CASSQDGGAGANVLTF.

The chain recombines TRBV19 with TRBJ1-1; TRBD1 aligns across 9 bases. CDR3 size: 15 residues. Germline V CDR1 and CDR2: LNHDA, SQIVND (reference sequence). With 5 bases clipped from V and 4 bases from J, the junction kept 8 bases outside the gene matches. CDR3 nucleotide sequence: TGTGCCAGTAGTGCGTGGACAGGGGCGGGCACTGAAGCTTTCTTT. Encoded protein: CASSAWTGAGTEAFF.

The rearrangement joins TRBV5-6 to TRBJ1-2; 7 bases fit TRBD1. The CDR3 length is 14 residues. The germline V gene encodes CDR1 SGHDT and CDR2 YYEEEE. The V segment lost 0 bases and the J segment 4 bases; nucleotides outside the gene matches: 3. The CDR3 spells CASSLGQGGYGYTF. DNA for the CDR3: TGTGCCAGCAGCTTGGGACAGGGCGGCTATGGCTACACCTTC.

V gene TRBV7-9 combines with J gene TRBJ2-7; D gene ambiguous. The length of the CDR3 is 17 residues. V was trimmed by 2 bases and J by 1 base, leaving 18 bases between them. Germline CDR1 reads SEHNR; CDR2 reads FQNEAQ (reference sequence). The CDR3 coding sequence is TGTGCCAGCAGCTTAATGGCGGTCACCTCAAAATCCTACGAGCAGTACTTC. Protein sequence: CASSLMAVTSKSYEQYF.

This clone has just one count. This chain connects TRBV5-8 to TRBJ2-5; D gene ambiguous. The DNA matches TRBJ2-7 better at its end, which makes the J call doubtful. Germline V gene lookup returns CDR1 SGHTS and CDR2 YDEGEE. This CDR3 region has 14 residues. Written as DNA, the CDR3 is TGTGCCAGCAGCTTGGCCCACCGGGTCTACGAGCAGTACTTC. It is translated as CASSLAHRVYEQYF.

The V and J genes are TRBV5-1 and TRBJ2-1; TRBD1 might be the D (6 bases). The V gene's germline CDR1 is SGHRS and CDR2 YFSETQ. V was pared by 1 base and J by 7 bases, with 15 bases between. This CDR3 has 15 amino acids. The CDR3 region is CASSLYGTPTNEQFF. The CDR3 region has the DNA TGCGCCAGCAGCTTGTATGGGACACCGACTAATGAGCAGTTCTTC.

The CDR3 DNA follows: TGTGCCAGCAGCCCTACGGGGGGAGGTGGCTACACCTTC. It codes for CASSPTGGGGYTF. The J gene is TRBJ1-2, the V gene TRBV6-5, with D perhaps TRBD1 (5 bases). Trimming pared 6 bases from V and 7 bases from J, leaving 15 bases between. Germline V gives CDR1 MNHEY, CDR2 SVGAGI. This CDR3 spans 13 amino acids.

The V gene is TRBV6-4, the J gene TRBJ2-3; 10 bases align to TRBD1. CDR3 length: 17 amino acids. The germline CDR1 and CDR2 sequences are MRHNA and SNTAGT. The J segment lost 2 bases and the V segment lost 4 bases, leaving 9 bases of the junction unmatched. CDR3 in DNA: TGTGCCAGCAGTGGCGCTTCCGGGACAGGGGCCACAGATACGCAGTATTTT. Protein: CASSGASGTGATDTQYF.

The rearrangement links TRBV27 to TRBJ2-7; 8 nucleotides agree with TRBD1. Germline V CDR1 and CDR2: MNHEY, SMNVEV (reference sequence). The junction had 6 bases not matched to a gene; V was cut back by 8 bases and J by 0 bases. The CDR3 is 14 residues long. The CDR3 spells CASGSGTGSYEQYF. The CDR3 bases are TGTGCCAGCGGCTCCGGGACAGGCTCCTACGAGCAGTACTTC.

Concerning this clone itself: A read error may account for a junction end that differs from germline. This chain links TRBV4-1 with TRBJ2-7; TRBD2 matches 9 bases. The germline gives CDR1 MGHRA, CDR2 YSYEKL. This CDR3 is built from 16 residues. The CDR3 here is CASSQDEGLASGEQYF. The CDR3 nucleotides are TGTGCCAGCAGCCAAGACGAGGGACTAGCAAGTGGCGAGCAGTACTTC.

The V call is TRBV9, the J call TRBJ2-2; D might be TRBD1 (6 bases). CDR1 SGDLS and CDR2 YYNGEE come from the germline V gene. The V end was cut by 5 bases, the J end by 7 bases, with 12 bases between. CDR3 length: 13 residues. DNA for the CDR3: TGTGCCAGCAGAAAAGAGGGGGACGGGGAGCTGTTTTTT. It is translated as CASRKEGDGELFF.

V usage is TRBV13 and J usage is TRBJ1-5; no clear D. V was shortened by 4 bases and J by 1 base, with 5 bases between the two germline ends. The germline V gene encodes CDR1 PRHDT and CDR2 FYEKMQ (reference sequence). This CDR3 is built from 13 residues. DNA for the CDR3: TGTGCCAGCAGCTCGGGAAGCAATCAGCCCCAGCATTTT. It is translated as CASSSGSNQPQHF.

J is TRBJ2-7 and V is TRBV10-1; D possibly corresponds to TRBD1 (5 bases). The V end was cut by 3 bases, the J end by 3 bases, with 6 bases between. This CDR3 contains 12 residues. Germline V gene sequence: CDR1 WNHNN, CDR2 SYGVQD (reference sequence). The CDR3 bases are TGCGCCAGCAGTGACCAGGGCTACGAGCAGTACTTC. Its protein product is CASSDQGYEQYF.

The chain's CDR3 is CAIGGTDIEGYTF. As DNA, the CDR3 is TGTGCCATCGGTGGAACGGACATCGAAGGCTACACCTTC. The gene calls are TRBV10-3 and TRBJ1-2; TRBD1 is a possible D gene (5 bases). V shed 8 bases and J shed 8 bases, with 18 bases lying between them. Germline V gene lookup returns CDR1 ENHRY and CDR2 SYGVKD. This CDR3 is 13 amino acids long.

The J gene is TRBJ2-2, the V gene TRBV28; D is possibly TRBD1 (6 bases). The length of the CDR3 is 13 residues. V was shortened by 5 bases and J by 6 bases, with 10 bases between the two germline ends. CDR1 is MDHEN, CDR2 SYDVKM, per germline. CDR3 DNA: TGTGCCAGCAGTGACCCAGGGGCCGGGGAGCTGTTTTTT. Protein sequence: CASSDPGAGELFF.

The gene calls are TRBV6-5 and TRBJ2-7, with TRBD1 identical over 9 bases. Germline trimming cut 5 bases from V and 3 bases from J; bases unmatched to any gene: 5. This CDR3 has 14 amino acids. Per the germline V gene, CDR1 is MNHEY and CDR2 is SVGAGI. CDR3 sequence: CASSAGTGSYEQYF. Here the CDR3 DNA reads TGTGCCAGCAGTGCAGGGACAGGGAGCTACGAGCAGTACTTC.

The chain couples TRBV10-2 to TRBJ2-1; 12 bases map to TRBD2. The CDR3 spans 14 residues. Germline trimming cut 6 bases from V and 7 bases from J; bases unmatched to any gene: 4. CDR1 and CDR2 from the germline V gene are WSHSY and SAAADI. The CDR3 nucleotides are TGCGCCAGCAGGACTAGCGGGGGTGGGAATGAGCAGTTCTTC. It yields the protein CASRTSGGGNEQFF.

The chain joins TRBV6-5 to TRBJ2-1, with TRBD1 as a possible D gene (5 bases). The V end lost 2 bases, the J end lost 4 bases, and 9 bases lay between the germline ends. The CDR3 contains 14 residues. Germline V gene lookup returns CDR1 MNHEY and CDR2 SVGAGI. Here the CDR3 DNA reads TGTGCCAGCAGTTACAGCGACAGTTACAATGAGCAGTTCTTC. It is translated as CASSYSDSYNEQFF.

This clone came up once. The chain is built from TRBV13 and TRBJ2-1, with a possible D match to TRBD2 (6 bases). The germline V and J ends were trimmed by 1 base and 0 bases, with 13 bases remaining between them. Germline V gives CDR1 PRHDT, CDR2 FYEKMQ (reference sequence). The CDR3 consists of 17 residues. DNA for the CDR3: TGTGCCAGCAGCTTAGCTCCGATCGGGAGCTCCTACAATGAGCAGTTCTTC. Residues: CASSLAPIGSSYNEQFF.

CDR3 residues: CAIGRTGPSNQPQHF. CDR3 nucleotide sequence: TGTGCCATCGGACGGACAGGGCCCTCCAATCAGCCCCAGCATTTT. V and J are TRBV10-3 and TRBJ1-5, with 8 bases matching TRBD1. The V gene end was trimmed by 8 bases and the J gene end by 3 bases; junction bases not matched to a gene: 9. CDR1 and CDR2 from the germline V gene are ENHRY and SYGVKD. CDR3 length equals 15 residues.

The chain couples TRBV4-1 to TRBJ2-3, with TRBD1 identical over 9 bases. CDR3 length: 15 amino acids. The germline gives CDR1 MGHRA, CDR2 YSYEKL. Losses at the gene ends were 4 bases for V and 2 bases for J; bases not matched to a gene: 4. CDR3 nucleotide sequence: TGCGCCAGCAGCCTGAGACAGGGGGACACAGATACGCAGTATTTT. Its protein product is CASSLRQGDTDTQYF.

This clone has a handful of counts. This chain connects TRBV6-4 to TRBJ2-3; maybe TRBD2 (7 bases). Trimming left V 6 bases short and J 7 bases short, with 20 bases between. Looked up from germline, CDR1 is MRHNA and CDR2 is SNTAGT. CDR3 length: 15 residues. CDR3 DNA: TGTGCCAGCAGGGCCGACGAGGGGGGGGGCCATACGCAGTATTTT. Encoded protein: CASRADEGGGHTQYF.